This T cell receptor (beta chain) was identified during a study of vaccination and CD4 T cells after COVID-19. The study, taken as a whole, reports: The authors identified 304 of 307 vaccine-specific clones in convalescent patients as spike mono-reactive.

Comments on this clonotype: Its target is unknown.

Cultured CD4+ T-cell DNA underwent Oncomine TCR Beta short-read sequencing. The source of extracted genomic DNA was cultured CD4+ T cells. TCRdb itself ran the PCR reads through MiXCR, one entry per CDR3 protein. The sample lists 7,000 or so distinct CDR3 sequences, about 30% occurring once. Treatment: approximately 11-day PBMC culture with coronavirus spike peptide pools or control peptides (ViraFEST assay). One should note that the unexposed donor's CD4+ T cells were collected before the COVID-19 pandemic (2011-2018). ViraFEST grew antigen-specific T cells using peptide pools, then sequenced TCRs. Trimming shortened V by 5 bases and J by 6 bases, and 11 bases separated the two germline ends. Germline V gene sequence: CDR1 KGHDR, CDR2 SFDVKD. The CDR3 covers 13 residues.

Specimen: CD4+ T cells from blood, cultured in vitro. This TCR was sampled from a human donor in good health. The V call is TRBV24-1, the J call TRBJ2-3; D possibly corresponds to TRBD2 (6 bases). The CDR3 region is CATSGQGGDTQYF. The CDR3 DNA reads TGTGCCACCAGTGGCCAAGGAGGGGATACGCAGTATTTT.